The 13 T cell receptor beta chains below were found in one sample sequenced in a study of blood T cell repertoires in COVID-19. Measured with immunoSEQ multiplex PCR; TCRdb has only the in-frame clones, and not every one. The data show roughly 260,000 clones, approximately 90% seen once. The sample comprised peripheral blood. The receptor source for this set is a man in his 60s who had recovered from COVID-19.

The chain recombines TRBV9 with TRBJ2-7; 10 positions agree with TRBD2. With V trimmed by 0 bases and J by 2 bases, 2 bases remained unmatched. The germline V gene has CDR1 SGDLS and CDR2 YYNGEE. The CDR3 is 15 residues long. CDR3 residues: CASSVGAGGPYEQYF. CDR3 coding DNA: TGTGCCAGCAGCGTAGGAGCGGGGGGGCCCTACGAGCAGTACTTC.

The chain is built from TRBV5-4 and TRBJ2-7; a possible D gene is TRBD2 (5 bases). The germline CDR1 and CDR2 sequences are SGHNT and YYREEE (reference sequence). This CDR3 is 14 amino acids long. With 6 bases removed from V and 1 base from J, the gap between germline ends came to 14 bases. In nucleotides, the CDR3 is TGTGCCAGCACCCCCCGTGGCGGGTCCTACGAGCAGTACTTC. It yields the protein CASTPRGGSYEQYF.

This chain connects TRBV15 to TRBJ2-1, with TRBD2 matching over 15 bases. The CDR3 is 16 amino acids. With 5 bases clipped from V and 10 bases from J, the junction kept 9 bases outside the gene matches. CDR1 is LNHNV and CDR2 is YYDKDF in the germline V gene (reference sequence). The CDR3 region has the DNA TGTGCCACCAGCGCCGCCGGGACTAGCGGGGGGAGGGAGCAGTTCTTC. Translated, it gives CATSAAGTSGGREQFF.

V and J are TRBV6-2 or TRBV6-3 and TRBJ1-1; a weak D match, TRBD1 (6 bases). Germline V gives CDR1 MNHEY, CDR2 SVGEGT. Trimming cost V 4 bases and J 8 bases, with 14 bases left between them. The CDR3 loop spans 13 amino acids. The CDR3 protein is CASSFTGIREAFF. CDR3 nucleotides: TGTGCCAGCAGTTTTACAGGGATCAGGGAAGCTTTCTTT.

This clone occurred a few times. Other DNA sequences in the sample encode the same CDR3. V gene TRBV29-1 combines with J gene TRBJ1-2, with TRBD1 matching 7 bases. The germline V gene encodes CDR1 SQVTM and CDR2 ANQGSEA. J gave up 7 bases and V 7 bases, and 12 bases lay outside the gene matches. The CDR3 consists of 13 residues. Written as DNA, the CDR3 is TGCAGCGGAGATGAGGAGGGGGCGGGTGGCTACACCTTC. Translated: CSGDEEGAGGYTF.

The rearrangement joins TRBV19 to TRBJ1-5; tentatively, D is TRBD1 (5 bases). V was shortened by 1 base and J by 4 bases, with 11 bases between the two germline ends. The CDR3 runs to 15 residues. CDR1 and CDR2 from the germline V gene are LNHDA and SQIVND (reference sequence). For the CDR3, the DNA is TGTGCCAGTAGTATAGGATCAGGGCTTAATCAGCCCCAGCATTTT. This translates into CASSIGSGLNQPQHF.

The V and J genes are TRBV30 and TRBJ2-7, with D tentatively TRBD2 (5 bases). The CDR3 loop spans 14 amino acids. The ends were cut back, 1 base at V and 4 bases at J, with 14 bases in the middle. CDR1 is GTSNPN, CDR2 SVGIG, per germline (reference sequence). DNA of the CDR3: TGTGCCTGGAGTGCCCCCCGCGGGCCTTACGAGCAGTACTTC. Protein: CAWSAPRGPYEQYF. Filled out from reference TRBV30 and TRBJ2-7, the complete variable domain reads SQTIHQWPATLVQPVGSPLSLECTVEGTSNPNLYWYRQAAGRGLQLLFYSVGIGQISSEVPQNLSASRPQDRQFILSSKKLLLSDSGFYLCAWSAPRGPYEQYFGPGTRLTVT.

The V call is TRBV5-1, the J call TRBJ2-1; 11 nucleotides match TRBD2. The CDR3 contains 20 residues. J lost 1 base, V lost 4 bases, and 16 bases had no gene match. Germline CDR1 reads SGHRS; CDR2 reads YFSETQ. DNA for the CDR3: TGCGCCAGCAGCGCGTCTAGCGGGGGGTGGCCTTGGGAATCCTACAATGAGCAGTTCTTC. Protein sequence: CASSASSGGWPWESYNEQFF. The full variable domain, in which reference TRBV5-1 and TRBJ2-1 provide the parts outside the CDR3, is KAGVTQTPRYLIKTRGQQVTLSCSPISGHRSVSWYQQTPGQGLQFLFEYFSETQRNKGNFPGRFSGRQFSNSRSEMNVSTLELGDSALYLCASSASSGGWPWESYNEQFFGPGTRLTVL.

The chain combines TRBV12-5 with TRBJ1-2; 7 positions match TRBD1. The CDR3 is 12 amino acids. With V trimmed by 5 bases and J by 6 bases, 3 bases remained unmatched. CDR1 and CDR2 from the germline V gene are LGHNT and FRNRAP. The CDR3 loop is CASGPTGNGYTF. CDR3 in DNA: TGTGCTAGTGGTCCGACAGGGAATGGCTACACCTTC.

This chain connects TRBV5-8 to TRBJ1-1, with D possibly matching TRBD1 (5 bases). This CDR3 contains 15 residues. The V end was cut by 7 bases, the J end by 0 bases, with 16 bases between. The V gene's germline CDR1 is SGHTS and CDR2 YDEGEE. Here the CDR3 reads CASHELGGVNTEAFF. CDR3 DNA: TGTGCCAGCCACGAATTGGGGGGGGTGAACACTGAAGCTTTCTTT.

The chain combines TRBV29-1 with TRBJ2-5; D gene ambiguous. With 8 bases removed from V and 6 bases from J, the gap between germline ends came to 13 bases. The CDR3 length is 11 residues. Germline loops: CDR1 SQVTM, CDR2 ANQGSEA. CDR3 loop: CSSGEQKTQYF. CDR3 nucleotides: TGCAGCTCCGGTGAGCAAAAGACCCAGTACTTC. The full variable domain, with the rest looked up from reference TRBV29-1 and TRBJ2-5, is SAVISQKPSRDICQRGTSLTIQCQVDSQVTMMFWYRQQPGQSLTLIATANQGSEATYESGFVIDKFPISRPNLTFSTLTVSNMSPEDSSIYLCSSGEQKTQYFGPGTRLLVL.

The V and J genes are TRBV7-2 and TRBJ2-3; D uncertain. Trimming left V 6 bases short and J 3 bases short, with 16 bases between. This CDR3 is 15 amino acids long. Germline V CDR1 and CDR2: SGHTA, FQGNSA. The CDR3 here is CASRPMGAITDTQYF. The CDR3 nucleotides are TGTGCCAGCAGGCCCATGGGCGCCATAACAGATACGCAGTATTTT.

V is TRBV3-1 (or the pseudogene TRBV3-2) and J is TRBJ2-2; D unresolved. The ends were cut back, 2 bases at V and 3 bases at J, with 10 bases in the middle. The CDR3 spans 15 residues. Per germline, CDR1 LGHDT and CDR2 YNNKEL (reference sequence). As DNA, the CDR3 is TGTGCCAGCAGCCAAAGTCGAACTTACACCGGGGAGCTGTTTTTT. Translated: CASSQSRTYTGELFF.